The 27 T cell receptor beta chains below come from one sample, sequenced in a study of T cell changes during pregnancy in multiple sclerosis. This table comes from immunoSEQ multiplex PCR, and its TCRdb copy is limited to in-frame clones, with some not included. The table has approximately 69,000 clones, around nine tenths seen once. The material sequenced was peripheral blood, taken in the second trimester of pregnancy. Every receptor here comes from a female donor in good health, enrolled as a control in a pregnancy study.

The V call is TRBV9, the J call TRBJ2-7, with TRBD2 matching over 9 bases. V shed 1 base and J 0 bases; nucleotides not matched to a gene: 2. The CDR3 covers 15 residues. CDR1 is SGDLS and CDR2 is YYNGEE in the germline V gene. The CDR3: CASSVSAGGSYEQYF. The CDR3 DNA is TGTGCCAGCAGCGTATCAGCGGGGGGCTCCTACGAGCAGTACTTC. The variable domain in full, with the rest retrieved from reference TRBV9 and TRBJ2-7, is DSGVTQTPKHLITATGQRVTLRCSPRSGDLSVYWYQQSLDQGLQFLIQYYNGEERAKGNILERFSAQQFPDLHSELNLSSLELGDSALYFCASSVSAGGSYEQYFGPGTRLTVT.

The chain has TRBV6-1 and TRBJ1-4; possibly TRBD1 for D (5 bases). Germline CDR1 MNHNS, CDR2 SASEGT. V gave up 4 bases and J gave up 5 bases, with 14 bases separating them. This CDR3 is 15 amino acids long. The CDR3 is CASSATGDMNEKLFF. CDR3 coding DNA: TGTGCCAGCAGTGCCACAGGAGATATGAATGAAAAACTGTTTTTT.

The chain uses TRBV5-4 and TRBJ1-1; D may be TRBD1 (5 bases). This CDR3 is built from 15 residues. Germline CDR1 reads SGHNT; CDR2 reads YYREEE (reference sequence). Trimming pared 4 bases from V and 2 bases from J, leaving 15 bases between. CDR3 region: CASSPAARANTEAFF. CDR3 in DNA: TGTGCCAGCAGCCCGGCGGCCAGGGCCAACACTGAAGCTTTCTTT.

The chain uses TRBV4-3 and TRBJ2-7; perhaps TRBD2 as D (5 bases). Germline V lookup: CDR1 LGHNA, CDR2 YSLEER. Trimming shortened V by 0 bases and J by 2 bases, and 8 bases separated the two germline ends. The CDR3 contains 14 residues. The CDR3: CASSQEAGTYEQYF. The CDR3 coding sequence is TGCGCCAGCAGCCAAGAGGCCGGGACCTACGAGCAGTACTTC.

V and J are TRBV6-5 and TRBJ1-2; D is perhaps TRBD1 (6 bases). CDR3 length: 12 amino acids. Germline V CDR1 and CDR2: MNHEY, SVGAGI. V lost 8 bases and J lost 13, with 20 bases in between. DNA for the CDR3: TGTGCCAGCGGGGGGGCCGGAATTGTTGGCACCTTC. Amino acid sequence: CASGGAGIVGTF.

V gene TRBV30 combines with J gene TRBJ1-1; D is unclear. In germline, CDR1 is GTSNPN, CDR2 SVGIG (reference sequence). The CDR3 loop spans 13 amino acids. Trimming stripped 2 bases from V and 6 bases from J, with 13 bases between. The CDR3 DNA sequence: TGTGCCTGGAGTCCGGGAGGGAGCGCTGAAGCTTTCTTT. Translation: CAWSPGGSAEAFF.

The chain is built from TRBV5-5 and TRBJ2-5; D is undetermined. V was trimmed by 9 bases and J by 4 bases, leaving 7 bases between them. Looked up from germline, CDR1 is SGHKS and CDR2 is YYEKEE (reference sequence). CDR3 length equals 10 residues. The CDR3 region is CAIPGETQYF. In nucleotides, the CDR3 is TGTGCCATACCAGGAGAGACCCAGTACTTC.

CDR3 amino acids: CAWSQGGNQPQHF. The CDR3 nucleotides read TGTGCCTGGTCACAGGGTGGCAATCAGCCCCAGCATTTT. The chain couples TRBV30 to TRBJ1-5; perhaps TRBD1 as D (6 bases). Between the trimmed V and J ends, which lost 5 bases and 2 bases, there was a span of 10 bases. CDR3 length: 13 residues. Germline-derived CDR1 and CDR2 are GTSNPN and SVGIG (reference sequence).

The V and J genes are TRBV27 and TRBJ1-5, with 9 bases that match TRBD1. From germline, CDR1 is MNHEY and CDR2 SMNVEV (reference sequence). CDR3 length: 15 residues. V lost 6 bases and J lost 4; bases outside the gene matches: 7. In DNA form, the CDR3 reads TGTGCCAGCAGCCGTGACAGGGGGTTAAATCAGCCCCAGCATTTT. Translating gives CASSRDRGLNQPQHF.

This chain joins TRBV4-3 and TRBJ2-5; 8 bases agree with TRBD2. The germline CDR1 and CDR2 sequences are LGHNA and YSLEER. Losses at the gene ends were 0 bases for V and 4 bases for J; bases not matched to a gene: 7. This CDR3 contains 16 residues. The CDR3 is CASSQERGRGVETQYF. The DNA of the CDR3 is TGCGCCAGCAGCCAAGAAAGAGGGCGGGGGGTAGAGACCCAGTACTTC.

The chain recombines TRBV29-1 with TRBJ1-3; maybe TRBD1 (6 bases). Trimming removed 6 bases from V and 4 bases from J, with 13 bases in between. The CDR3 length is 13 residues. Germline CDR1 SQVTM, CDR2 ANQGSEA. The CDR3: CSVGALKGNTIYF. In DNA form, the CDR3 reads TGCAGCGTGGGGGCTTTAAAGGGAAACACCATATATTTT.

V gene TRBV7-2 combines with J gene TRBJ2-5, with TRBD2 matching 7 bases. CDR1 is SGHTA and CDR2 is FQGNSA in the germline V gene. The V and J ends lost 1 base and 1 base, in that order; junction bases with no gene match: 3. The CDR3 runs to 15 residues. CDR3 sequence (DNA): TGTGCCAGCAGCTTAGGGGGGGGGATCCAAGAGACCCAGTACTTC. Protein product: CASSLGGGIQETQYF.

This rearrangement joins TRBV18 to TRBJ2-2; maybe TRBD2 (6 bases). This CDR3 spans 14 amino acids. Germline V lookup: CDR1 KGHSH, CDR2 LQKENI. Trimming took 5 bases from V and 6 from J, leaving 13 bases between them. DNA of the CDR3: TGTGCCAGCTCAACCACCGGGGGTTCCGGGGAGCTGTTTTTT. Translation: CASSTTGGSGELFF.

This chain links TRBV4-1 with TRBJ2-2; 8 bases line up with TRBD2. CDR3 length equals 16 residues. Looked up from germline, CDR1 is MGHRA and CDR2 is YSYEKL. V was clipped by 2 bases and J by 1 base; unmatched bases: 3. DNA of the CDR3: TGCGCCAGCAGCCAAAACCTAGCGGGGAACACCGGGGAGCTGTTTTTT. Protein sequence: CASSQNLAGNTGELFF.

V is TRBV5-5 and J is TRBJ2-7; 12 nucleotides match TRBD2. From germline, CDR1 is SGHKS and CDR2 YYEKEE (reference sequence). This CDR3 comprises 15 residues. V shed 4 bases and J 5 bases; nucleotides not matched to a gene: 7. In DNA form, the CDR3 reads TGTGCCAGCAGCCTGCTAGCGGGGGGGGCCCACGAGCAGTACTTC. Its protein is CASSLLAGGAHEQYF.

CDR3 coding DNA: TGTGCCGACCGGGACAGCGCTATCGGCTACACCTTC. It codes for CADRDSAIGYTF. This chain uses TRBV30 with TRBJ1-2; 7 bases line up with TRBD1. Germline-derived CDR1 and CDR2 are GTSNPN and SVGIG (reference sequence). This CDR3 is 12 amino acids long. The V and J ends lost 8 bases and 8 bases, in that order; junction bases with no gene match: 11.

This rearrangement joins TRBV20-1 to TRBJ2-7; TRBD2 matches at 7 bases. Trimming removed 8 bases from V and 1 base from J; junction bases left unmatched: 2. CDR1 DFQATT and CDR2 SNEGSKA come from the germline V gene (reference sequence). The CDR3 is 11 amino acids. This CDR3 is CSTGGSYEQYF. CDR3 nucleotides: TGCAGTACCGGGGGGTCCTACGAGCAGTACTTC.

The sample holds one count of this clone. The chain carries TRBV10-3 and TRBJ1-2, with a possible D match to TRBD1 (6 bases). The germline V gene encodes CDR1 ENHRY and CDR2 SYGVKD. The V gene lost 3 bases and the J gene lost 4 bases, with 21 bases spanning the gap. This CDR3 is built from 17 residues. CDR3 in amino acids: CAISERDTPPDSYGYTF. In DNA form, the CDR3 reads TGTGCCATCAGTGAAAGGGACACCCCCCCGGATTCCTATGGCTACACCTTC.

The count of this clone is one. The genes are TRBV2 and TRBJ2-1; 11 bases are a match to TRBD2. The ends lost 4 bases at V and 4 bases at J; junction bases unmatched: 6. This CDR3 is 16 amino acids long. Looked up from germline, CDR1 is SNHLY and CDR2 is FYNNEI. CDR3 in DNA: TGTGCCAGCAGTGTGGCTAGCGGGGGGCCATACAATGAGCAGTTCTTC. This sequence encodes CASSVASGGPYNEQFF.

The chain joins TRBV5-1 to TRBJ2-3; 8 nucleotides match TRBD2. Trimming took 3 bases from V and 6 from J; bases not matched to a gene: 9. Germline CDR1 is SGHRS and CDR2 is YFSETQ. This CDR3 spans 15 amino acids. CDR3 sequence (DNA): TGCGCCAGCAGCTCAAGCGGCGGGGGGTACGATACGCAGTATTTT. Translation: CASSSSGGGYDTQYF.

The chain's CDR3 is CASSLQGNGYTF. DNA for the CDR3: TGTGCCAGCAGCCTACAGGGGAATGGCTACACCTTC. The chain employs TRBV7-9 and TRBJ1-2; 7 bases fit TRBD1. Unmatched junction bases numbered 3, after V lost 5 bases and J lost 6 bases. CDR3 length equals 12 residues. The germline V gene has CDR1 SEHNR and CDR2 FQNEAQ (reference sequence).

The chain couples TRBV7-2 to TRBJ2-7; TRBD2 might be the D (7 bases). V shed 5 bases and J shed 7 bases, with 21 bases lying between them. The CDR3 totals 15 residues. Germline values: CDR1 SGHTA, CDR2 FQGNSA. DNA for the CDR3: TGTGCCAGCAGCCTCTACGGGGGGCAAGCTACGGAGCAGTACTTC. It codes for CASSLYGGQATEQYF.

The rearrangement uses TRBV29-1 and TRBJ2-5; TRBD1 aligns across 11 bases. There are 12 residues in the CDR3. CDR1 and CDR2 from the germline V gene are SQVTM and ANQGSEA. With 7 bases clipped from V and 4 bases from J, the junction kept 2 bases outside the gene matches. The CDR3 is CSGTGGRETQYF. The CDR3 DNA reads TGCAGCGGGACAGGGGGCCGAGAGACCCAGTACTTC.

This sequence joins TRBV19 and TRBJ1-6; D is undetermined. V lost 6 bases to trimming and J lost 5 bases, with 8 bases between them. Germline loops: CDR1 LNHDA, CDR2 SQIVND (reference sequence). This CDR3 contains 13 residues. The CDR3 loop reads CASRTFNNSPLHF. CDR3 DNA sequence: TGTGCCAGTAGGACATTCAATAATTCACCCCTCCACTTT. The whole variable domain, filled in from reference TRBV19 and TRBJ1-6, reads DGGITQSPKYLFRKEGQNVTLSCEQNLNHDAMYWYRQDPGQGLRLIYYSQIVNDFQKGDIAEGYSVSREKKESFPLTVTSAQKNPTAFYLCASRTFNNSPLHFGNGTRLTVT.

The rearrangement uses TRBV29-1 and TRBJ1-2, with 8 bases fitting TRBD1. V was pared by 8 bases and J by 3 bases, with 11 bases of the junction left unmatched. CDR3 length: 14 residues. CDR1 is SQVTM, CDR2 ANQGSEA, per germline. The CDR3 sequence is CSSLPVTGDYGYTF. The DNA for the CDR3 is TGCAGCTCCCTCCCTGTGACAGGGGACTATGGCTACACCTTC.

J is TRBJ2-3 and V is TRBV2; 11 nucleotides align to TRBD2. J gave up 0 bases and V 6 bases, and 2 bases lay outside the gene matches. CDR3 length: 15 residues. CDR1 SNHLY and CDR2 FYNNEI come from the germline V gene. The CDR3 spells CASRLAGGSTDTQYF. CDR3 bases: TGTGCCAGCAGGTTAGCGGGGGGGAGCACAGATACGCAGTATTTT.

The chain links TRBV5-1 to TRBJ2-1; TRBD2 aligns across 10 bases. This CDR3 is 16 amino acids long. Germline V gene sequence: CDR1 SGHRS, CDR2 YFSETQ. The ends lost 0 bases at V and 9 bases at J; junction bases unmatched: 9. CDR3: CASSLEGLAIDSEQFF. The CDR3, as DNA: TGCGCCAGCAGCTTGGAGGGACTAGCGATCGATAGTGAGCAGTTCTTC. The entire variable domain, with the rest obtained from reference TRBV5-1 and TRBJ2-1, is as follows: KAGVTQTPRYLIKTRGQQVTLSCSPISGHRSVSWYQQTPGQGLQFLFEYFSETQRNKGNFPGRFSGRQFSNSRSEMNVSTLELGDSALYLCASSLEGLAIDSEQFFGPGTRLTVL.